The clone carrying this TCR beta chain was seen many times. Its antigen remains unknown. V shed 3 bases and J 2 bases; nucleotides not matched to a gene: 6. The CDR3 has 15 amino acids. CDR1 is MNHNS, CDR2 SASEGT, per germline. This specimen comes from a study of regulatory T cells in long-lasting Graves disease. The study, taken as a whole, reports: Those with persistent Graves' had less TCR diversity than newly diagnosed patients.

The time point: newly diagnosed GD, antithyroid drugs for less than 3 months. RNA from PBMCs was the source of the TCR library. Building of the TCR beta libraries involved iRepertoire HTBI primers and Arm-PCR of CDR3 regions. One entry per CDR3 protein results from TCRdb running MiXCR on the multiplex PCR reads. The sample yields under 450,000 distinct CDR3 sequences, approximately 12% seen once. This sample also appeared in a second study, on T cells in Graves' hyperthyroidism and ophthalmopathy.

V usage is TRBV6-1 and J usage is TRBJ2-7; 8 bases agree with TRBD2. The source is a young woman with Graves disease. The starting material was peripheral blood mononuclear cells (PBMCs), obtained at new diagnosis, from a patient treated with antithyroid drugs. The CDR3 region is CASSDMTSVTYEQYV. CDR3 in DNA: TGTGCCAGCAGTGACATGACTAGCGTGACCTACGAGCAGTACGTC.